In this sample, the clone carrying this T cell receptor (beta chain) turned up a few times. Its antigen remains unknown. The data belong to a study of T cell repertoires in cytomegalovirus infection. Study background: Matching HLA type and CMV infection were both indicated by public TCR beta signatures.

This CDR3 has 14 amino acids. Germline V gene sequence: CDR1 SGHTA, CDR2 FQGNSA. The germline V and J ends were trimmed by 1 base and 6 bases, with 7 bases remaining between them. TCRdb ran MiXCR on the reads and lists one entry per CDR3 protein. The sample has tens of thousands of distinct CDR3 sequences; approximately 22% are singletons. Broader study findings: Carriers of CMV and the relevant HLA type were discriminated by public TCR beta frequency. Predominance within the ex vivo response was attributable to HLA-C-restricted CMV-specific TCR beta clonotypes.

The TCR sequence derives from a human donor in good health (CMV status not recorded). Some clones in this sample may be carry-over from other donors' samples. The chain uses TRBV7-2 and TRBJ1-6; no firm D call. The sample taken for sequencing was PBMCs, sequenced either directly or after in vitro stimulation (not recorded which). The CDR3 bases are TGTGCCAGCAGCTTAGGGGGAGCTAATTCACCCCTCCACTTT. Translated, it gives CASSLGGANSPLHF.